This T cell receptor (beta chain) originates from a study of cytomegalovirus exposure and HLA in healthy donors. The study's findings and limits: Some V segments could not be told apart, so they were left out, TRBV6-2 and TRBV6-3 among them.

About this clone: The antigen remains undetermined.

With 60 Vbeta and 13 Jbeta primers, the PCR was carried out. Data came from immunoSEQ multiplex PCR; TCRdb stores just in-frame clones and leaves some out. The sample consists of 140,000 to 150,000 clones, around 10% of them appearing once. The CDR3 extends over 15 amino acids. Germline CDR1 is PRHDT and CDR2 is FYEKMQ (reference sequence). V was trimmed by 5 bases and J by 4 bases, leaving 17 bases between them. The sequenced material came from PBMCs. This receptor was obtained from a male donor in good health and CMV-seronegative. V and J are TRBV13 and TRBJ1-1; maybe TRBD1 (6 bases). The CDR3 DNA is TGTGCCAGCAGCCGAACGACAGGTTTGGGCACTGAAGCTTTCTTT. Translated, it gives CASSRTTGLGTEAFF.